A single sample is the source of the 16 T cell receptor beta chains below, sequenced in a study of blood T cells in healthy people across ages. Primed by a sample-barcoded 5' primer and a J-beta primer mix, a second PCR proceeded for about 6 to 11 cycles. TCRdb fed the 5' RACE reads into MiXCR, producing one record per CDR3 protein. The sample lists 700,000 or so distinct CDR3 sequences, 40% to 50% seen once, with 25% to 35% in the top ten. Sequenced sample: blood. These receptors were taken from an older man in good health.

This chain connects TRBV20-1 to TRBJ1-5; D is unresolved. In germline, CDR1 is DFQATT, CDR2 SNEGSKA (reference sequence). Trimming shortened V by 4 bases and J by 3 bases, and 10 bases separated the two germline ends. The CDR3 totals 13 residues. CDR3 nucleotides: TGCAGTGCTACACGACGGGACAATCAGCCCCAGCATTTT. Protein product: CSATRRDNQPQHF.

J is TRBJ1-6 and V is TRBV3-1; TRBD1 matches 7 bases. Germline lookup yields CDR1 LGHDT and CDR2 YNNKEL (reference sequence). The trim removed 1 base at V and 9 bases at J, leaving 3 bases unmatched. The CDR3 covers 14 residues. The CDR3 sequence is CASSQVNRGSPLHF. In DNA form, the CDR3 reads TGTGCCAGCAGCCAAGTTAACAGGGGTTCACCCCTCCACTTT.

The chain carries TRBV6-1 and TRBJ1-1; D not certain. The CDR3 consists of 13 residues. Germline CDR1 is MNHNS and CDR2 is SASEGT. Trimming stripped 6 bases from V and 1 base from J, with 9 bases between. The CDR3 DNA follows: TGTGCCAGCAGGGAGGACGGGAACACTGAAGCTTTCTTT. Translation gives CASREDGNTEAFF.

The chain uses TRBV28 and TRBJ1-1, with 11 bases matching TRBD1. The CDR3 runs 14 residues. CDR1 is MDHEN, CDR2 SYDVKM, per germline. Trimming cost V 6 bases and J 1 base; bases outside gene matches: 1. The CDR3 loop reads CASRGQGGNTEAFF. The CDR3 region has the DNA TGTGCCAGCAGGGGACAGGGGGGGAACACTGAAGCTTTCTTT. Variable domain in full (rest from reference TRBV28 and TRBJ1-1): DVKVTQSSRYLVKRTGEKVFLECVQDMDHENMFWYRQDPGLGLRLIYFSYDVKMKEKGDIPEGYSVSREKKERFSLILESASTNQTSMYLCASRGQGGNTEAFFGQGTRLTVV.

To note about this clonotype: The junction departs from germline at one end; a sequencing error may be responsible. The rearrangement links TRBV20-1 to TRBJ2-7; 9 bases map to TRBD2. The CDR3 consists of 15 residues. From germline, CDR1 is DFQATT and CDR2 SNEGSKA (reference sequence). CDR3 region: CSATPTSGRTYKQYF. CDR3 nucleotide sequence: TGCAGTGCAACACCTACTAGCGGGCGTACCTACAAGCAGTACTTC.

This clonotype was detected only a few times. V and J are TRBV7-2 and TRBJ2-3; D may be TRBD1 (6 bases). The CDR3 is 14 amino acids. Germline V CDR1 and CDR2: SGHTA, FQGNSA. Trimming took 2 bases from V and 3 from J, leaving 9 bases between them. CDR3: CASSLRTDTDTQYF. The CDR3, as DNA: TGTGCCAGCAGCTTAAGGACAGATACAGATACGCAGTATTTT. Drawing the rest from reference TRBV7-2 and TRBJ2-3, the complete variable domain is GAGVSQSPSNKVTEKGKDVELRCDPISGHTALYWYRQSLGQGLEFLIYFQGNSAPDKSGLPSDRFSAERTGGSVSTLTIQRTQQEDSAVYLCASSLRTDTDTQYFGPGTRLTVL.

Only a few counts were recorded for this clonotype. This sequence joins TRBV29-1 and TRBJ2-7, with D maybe TRBD2 (6 bases). Per germline, CDR1 SQVTM and CDR2 ANQGSEA. V was shortened by 5 bases and J by 0 bases, with 17 bases between the two germline ends. The CDR3 is made up of 15 amino acids. The CDR3 is CSVTRGGQSSYEQYF. CDR3 bases: TGCAGCGTTACCCGGGGAGGTCAAAGCTCCTACGAGCAGTACTTC.

V gene TRBV20-1 combines with J gene TRBJ2-7; 12 bases align to TRBD2. Germline V gene lookup returns CDR1 DFQATT and CDR2 SNEGSKA (reference sequence). The CDR3 is 14 residues long. J was trimmed by 6 bases and V by 2 bases; bases with no gene match: 5. The chain's CDR3 is CSARILAGGGEQYF. In DNA, the CDR3 is TGCAGTGCTAGAATCCTAGCGGGAGGGGGCGAGCAGTACTTC.

This clonotype was counted many times. The chain is built from TRBV20-1 and TRBJ2-1; 12 bases line up with TRBD1. Germline V gene lookup returns CDR1 DFQATT and CDR2 SNEGSKA (reference sequence). The V and J ends lost 1 base and 5 bases, in that order; junction bases with no gene match: 9. The CDR3 extends over 17 amino acids. CDR3 coding DNA: TGCAGTGCTAGAGCCCGGGACAGGGGGCCGCTTAACAATGAGCAGTTCTTC. Translating gives CSARARDRGPLNNEQFF.

The chain carries TRBV10-3 and TRBJ2-5; no definite D call. Per the germline V gene, CDR1 is ENHRY and CDR2 is SYGVKD. The V end was cut by 10 bases, the J end by 11 bases, with 17 bases between. The CDR3 is made up of 11 amino acids. In DNA form, the CDR3 reads TGTGCCACGCTGGGGTACAATGAGCAGTACTTC. Residues: CATLGYNEQYF.

V and J are TRBV27 and TRBJ2-7, with 8 nucleotides matching TRBD1. The CDR3 covers 17 residues. CDR1 and CDR2 from the germline V gene are MNHEY and SMNVEV (reference sequence). Germline trimming cut 4 bases from V and 4 bases from J; bases unmatched to any gene: 15. This CDR3 is CASSSTRTRGQMYEQYF. The CDR3, as DNA: TGTGCCAGCAGTTCAACCCGCACCAGGGGGCAAATGTACGAGCAGTACTTC.

This clonotype was recorded at least ten times. The gene calls are TRBV9 and TRBJ2-1; 8 nucleotides align to TRBD2. J gave up 8 bases and V 0 bases, and 16 bases lay outside the gene matches. Germline assignment: CDR1 SGDLS and CDR2 YYNGEE. The CDR3 loop spans 18 amino acids. The DNA for the CDR3 is TGTGCCAGCAGCGTAGCTACGAGTCGGGGGGGGTCTCGGGATGAGCAGTTCTTC. This translates into CASSVATSRGGSRDEQFF.

The gene calls are TRBV6-5 and TRBJ2-1; D is possibly TRBD1 (5 bases). The length of the CDR3 is 13 residues. Trimming removed 6 bases at V and 4 bases at J, with 10 bases between. Per germline, CDR1 MNHEY and CDR2 SVGAGI. The DNA of the CDR3 is TGTGCCAGCAGGGGGCTAGGGTACAATGAGCAGTTCTTC. Its translation is CASRGLGYNEQFF.

Ten or more counts support this clonotype. V and J are TRBV27 and TRBJ2-7; 9 bases map to TRBD2. The ends lost 2 bases at V and 4 bases at J; junction bases unmatched: 6. The CDR3 sequence is 15 residues long. The germline gives CDR1 MNHEY, CDR2 SMNVEV (reference sequence). CDR3 in amino acids: CASSLGAGLAYEQYF. Here the CDR3 DNA reads TGTGCCAGCAGTTTAGGGGCGGGACTAGCTTACGAGCAGTACTTC.

This clonotype was counted ten times or more. The chain joins TRBV6-5 to TRBJ2-7; D is unclear. The germline V gene has CDR1 MNHEY and CDR2 SVGAGI. This CDR3 has 16 amino acids. The ends were cut back, 6 bases at V and 2 bases at J, with 20 bases in the middle. The CDR3 spells CASSSSPETSTYEQYF. DNA of the CDR3: TGTGCCAGCAGCTCAAGCCCAGAAACTTCAACCTACGAGCAGTACTTC.

In this sample, this clonotype turned up a few times. The chain couples TRBV5-1 to TRBJ2-4, with 10 nucleotides matching TRBD1. The J call may be incorrect, as the DNA end agrees better with TRBJ2-7. This CDR3 spans 15 amino acids. From germline, CDR1 is SGHRS and CDR2 YFSETQ. The chain's CDR3 is CASSPLTGGWNEQYF. CDR3 DNA: TGCGCCAGCAGCCCACTGACAGGGGGCTGGAACGAGCAGTACTTC.